The clone carrying this T cell receptor (beta chain) was counted ten times or more. The antigen is undetermined. This CDR3 is 13 amino acids long. The germline CDR1 and CDR2 sequences are MNHNY and SVGAGI (reference sequence). V gave up 9 bases and J gave up 6 bases; unmatched junction bases: 9. TCRdb independently ran MiXCR on the 5' RACE reads; one entry per CDR3 protein. The table shows some 240,000 distinct CDR3 sequences, with roughly 5% occurring only once. This sample is part of a study of T cells after yellow fever vaccination. Looking at the study overall: Those fractions that held only low numbers of cells were prepared using the SMART-Seq v4 Ultra Low Input RNA kit.

Study-wide results and caveats: The presence of abundant clonotypes contaminating from the bulk population was possible in FACS-sorted repertoires. Primary-vaccination clones mostly resurfaced post-booster (around 96% CD4, roughly 90% CD8).

This clonotype was obtained from a man between 18 and 35 years old who received the YFV17D yellow fever vaccine. Sample: CD4+ T cells sorted from PBMCs, taken on the day of the yellow fever booster vaccination. The chain recombines TRBV6-6 with TRBJ1-2; 8 nucleotides line up with TRBD1. Here the CDR3 reads CASLVTGVNGYTF. CDR3 nucleotides: TGTGCCAGTTTGGTGACAGGGGTGAATGGCTACACCTTC.